Below, one T cell receptor (beta chain) is given with its context. Its antigen is not known. This entry belongs to a study of T cell responses to AZD1222 COVID-19 vaccine. Findings and caveats of the study: Per reports, nearly half of all spike-specific TCRs target regions that are unmutated in variants.

Sequencing used immunoSEQ multiplex PCR; TCRdb keeps in-frame clones, though not all of them. The table includes over 95,000 clones, 80% to 90% detected once. The V end was cut by 0 bases, the J end by 4 bases, with 15 bases between. The CDR3 extends over 16 amino acids. Germline lookup yields CDR1 SGHTA and CDR2 FQGNSA. The receptor comes from an adult in good health. The chain recombines TRBV7-2 with TRBJ2-5; D is possibly TRBD1 (5 bases). The sample here was peripheral blood, taken on day 0 of AZD1222 vaccination. Written as DNA, the CDR3 is TGTGCCAGCAGCTTAGCGGCAGGGTCTCAGGGAGAGACCCAGTACTTC. Protein: CASSLAAGSQGETQYF.